This T cell receptor (beta chain) was sequenced for a study of blood T cells in healthy people across ages. Study-wide context: Template switching picked up about one barcoded beta molecule for each two T cells. The study's findings and limits: Samples with more naive T cells showed higher observed beta diversity.

Then a second PCR, running about 6 to 12 cycles, was carried out with a sample-barcoded 5' primer and a J-beta primer mix. TCRdb fed the 5' RACE reads into MiXCR, producing one record per CDR3 protein. Of about 970,000 distinct CDR3 sequences in the sample, about 51% were seen once. Notes on this clonotype: The target antigen is unknown.

Each donor's blood draw was roughly 9.5 milliliters of peripheral blood. PBMCs, at least 7 million per sample, were isolated. Germline CDR1 and CDR2: MDHEN and SYDVKM. V shed 6 bases and J 8 bases; nucleotides not matched to a gene: 9. The CDR3 is 15 residues long. V and J are TRBV28 and TRBJ2-1; 11 bases are a match to TRBD2. Sequenced sample: blood. This receptor was obtained from an older woman in good health. CDR3 amino acids: CASRPIAGGLHEQFF. As DNA, the CDR3 is TGTGCCAGCAGGCCGATAGCGGGAGGGCTCCATGAGCAGTTCTTC.